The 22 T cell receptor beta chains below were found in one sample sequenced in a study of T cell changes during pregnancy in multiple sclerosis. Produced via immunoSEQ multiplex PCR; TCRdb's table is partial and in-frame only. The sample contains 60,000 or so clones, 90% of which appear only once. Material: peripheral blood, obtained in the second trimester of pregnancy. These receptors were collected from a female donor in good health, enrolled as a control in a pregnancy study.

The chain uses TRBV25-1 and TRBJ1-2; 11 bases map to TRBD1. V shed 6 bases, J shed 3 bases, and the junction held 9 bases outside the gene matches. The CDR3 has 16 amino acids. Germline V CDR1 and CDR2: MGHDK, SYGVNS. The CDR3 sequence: CASSRGGQGGYYGYTF. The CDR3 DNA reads TGTGCCAGCAGCCGCGGGGGACAGGGGGGATACTATGGCTACACCTTC.

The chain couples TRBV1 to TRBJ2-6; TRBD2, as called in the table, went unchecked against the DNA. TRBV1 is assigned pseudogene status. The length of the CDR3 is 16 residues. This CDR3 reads CTSSQEPGSGANVLTF. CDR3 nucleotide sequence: TGCACCAGCAGCCAAGAACCCGGCTCTGGGGCCAACGTCCTGACTTTC.

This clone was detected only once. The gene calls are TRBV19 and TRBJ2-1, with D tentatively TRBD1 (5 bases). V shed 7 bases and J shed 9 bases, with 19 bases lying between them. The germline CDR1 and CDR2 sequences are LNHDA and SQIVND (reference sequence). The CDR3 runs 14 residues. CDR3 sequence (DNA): TGTGCCAGTACCGAGAATGGGGCCTTTAGTGAGCAGTTCTTC. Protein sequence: CASTENGAFSEQFF.

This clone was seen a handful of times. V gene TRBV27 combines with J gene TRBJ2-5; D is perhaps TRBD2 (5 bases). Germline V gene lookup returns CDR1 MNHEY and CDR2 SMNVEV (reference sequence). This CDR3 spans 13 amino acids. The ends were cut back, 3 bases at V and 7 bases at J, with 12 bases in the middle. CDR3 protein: CASSFHGRGTQYF. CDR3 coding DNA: TGTGCCAGCAGTTTTCATGGGAGAGGGACCCAGTACTTC.

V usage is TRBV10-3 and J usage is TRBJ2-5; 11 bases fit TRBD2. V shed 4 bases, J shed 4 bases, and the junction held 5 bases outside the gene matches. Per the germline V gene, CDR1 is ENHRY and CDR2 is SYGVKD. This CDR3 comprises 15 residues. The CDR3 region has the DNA TGTGCCATCAGTGTCACTAGCGGGAGTGGAGAGACCCAGTACTTC. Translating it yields CAISVTSGSGETQYF.

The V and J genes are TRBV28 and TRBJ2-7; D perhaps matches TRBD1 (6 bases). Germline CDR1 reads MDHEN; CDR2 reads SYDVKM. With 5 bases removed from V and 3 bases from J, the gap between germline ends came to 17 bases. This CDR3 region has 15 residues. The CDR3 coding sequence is TGTGCCAGCAGTAAAGGCAGGGGAGTGATCTACGAGCAGTACTTC. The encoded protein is CASSKGRGVIYEQYF.

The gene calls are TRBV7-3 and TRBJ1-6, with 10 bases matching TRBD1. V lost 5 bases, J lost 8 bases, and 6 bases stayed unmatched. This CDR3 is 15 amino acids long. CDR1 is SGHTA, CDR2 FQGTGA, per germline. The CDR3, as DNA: TGTGCCAGCAGCCGCGGGACAGGGGTTTATTCACCCCTCCACTTT. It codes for CASSRGTGVYSPLHF.

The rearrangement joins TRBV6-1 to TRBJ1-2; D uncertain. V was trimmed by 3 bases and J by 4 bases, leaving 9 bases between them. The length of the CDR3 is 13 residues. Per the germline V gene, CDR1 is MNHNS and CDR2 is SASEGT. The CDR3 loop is CASSEVGSYGYTF. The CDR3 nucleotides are TGTGCCAGCAGTGAGGTAGGGAGCTATGGCTACACCTTC.

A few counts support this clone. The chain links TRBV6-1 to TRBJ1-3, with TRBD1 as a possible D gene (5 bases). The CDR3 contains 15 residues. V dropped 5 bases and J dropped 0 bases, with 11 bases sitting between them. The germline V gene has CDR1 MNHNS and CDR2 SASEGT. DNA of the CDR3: TGTGCCAGCAGTCCGGGGACTAACTCTGGAAACACCATATATTTT. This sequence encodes CASSPGTNSGNTIYF.

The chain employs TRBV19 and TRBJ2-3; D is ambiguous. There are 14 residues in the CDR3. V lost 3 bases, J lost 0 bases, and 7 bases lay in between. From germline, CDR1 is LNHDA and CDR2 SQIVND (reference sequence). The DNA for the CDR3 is TGTGCCAGTAGTATTCACATCAGCACAGATACGCAGTATTTT. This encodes CASSIHISTDTQYF.

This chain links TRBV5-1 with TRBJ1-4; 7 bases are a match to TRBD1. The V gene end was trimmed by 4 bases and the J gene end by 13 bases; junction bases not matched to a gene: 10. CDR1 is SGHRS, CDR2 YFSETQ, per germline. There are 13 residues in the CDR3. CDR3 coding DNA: TGCGCCAGCAGCCCAGGGACAGTAGATAGACTGTTTTTT. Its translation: CASSPGTVDRLFF.

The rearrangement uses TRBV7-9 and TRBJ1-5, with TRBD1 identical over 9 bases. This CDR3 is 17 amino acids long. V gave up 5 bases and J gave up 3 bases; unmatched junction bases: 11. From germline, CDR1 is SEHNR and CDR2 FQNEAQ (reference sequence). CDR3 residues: CASSKMDRGDPNQPQHF. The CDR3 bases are TGTGCCAGCAGCAAGATGGACAGGGGCGATCCCAATCAGCCCCAGCATTTT.

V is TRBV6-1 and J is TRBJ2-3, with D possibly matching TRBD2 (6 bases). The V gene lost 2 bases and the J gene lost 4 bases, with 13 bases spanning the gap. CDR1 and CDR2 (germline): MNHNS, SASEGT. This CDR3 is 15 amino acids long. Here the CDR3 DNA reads TGTGCCAGCAGTGAAAAACGACTAGTATCAGATACGCAGTATTTT. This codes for CASSEKRLVSDTQYF.

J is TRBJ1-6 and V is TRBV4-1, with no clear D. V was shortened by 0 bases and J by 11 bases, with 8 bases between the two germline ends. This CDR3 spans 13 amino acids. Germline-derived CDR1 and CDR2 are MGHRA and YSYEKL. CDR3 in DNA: TGCGCCAGCAGCCAAGAACCAGTGGCACCCCTCCACTTT. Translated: CASSQEPVAPLHF.

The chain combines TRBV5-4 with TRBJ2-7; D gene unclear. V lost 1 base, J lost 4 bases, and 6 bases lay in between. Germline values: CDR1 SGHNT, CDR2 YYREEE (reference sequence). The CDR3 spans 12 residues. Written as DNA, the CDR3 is TGTGCCAGCAGCTTGTGGCAGTACGAGCAGTACTTC. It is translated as CASSLWQYEQYF.

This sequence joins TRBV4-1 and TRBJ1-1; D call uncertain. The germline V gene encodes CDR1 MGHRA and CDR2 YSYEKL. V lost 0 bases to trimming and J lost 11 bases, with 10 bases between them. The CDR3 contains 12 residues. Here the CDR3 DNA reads TGCGCCAGCAGCCAAGATCTTTCCGCGGCTTTCTTT. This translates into CASSQDLSAAFF.

CDR3 nucleotides: TGTGCCAGTAGGCGAAGGCGGGGCCCGAATCAGCCCCAGCATTTT. This encodes CASRRRRGPNQPQHF. This chain uses TRBV19 with TRBJ1-5; TRBD1 is a possible D gene (5 bases). Per the germline V gene, CDR1 is LNHDA and CDR2 is SQIVND (reference sequence). This CDR3 has 15 amino acids. The ends were cut back, 6 bases at V and 4 bases at J, with 16 bases in the middle.

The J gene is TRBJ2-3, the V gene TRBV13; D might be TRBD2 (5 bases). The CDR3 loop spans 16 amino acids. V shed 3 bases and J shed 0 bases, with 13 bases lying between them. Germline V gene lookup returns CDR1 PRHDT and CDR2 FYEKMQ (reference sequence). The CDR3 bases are TGTGCCAGCAGCTTCGTATCGGAGGCTAGCACAGATACGCAGTATTTT. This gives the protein CASSFVSEASTDTQYF.

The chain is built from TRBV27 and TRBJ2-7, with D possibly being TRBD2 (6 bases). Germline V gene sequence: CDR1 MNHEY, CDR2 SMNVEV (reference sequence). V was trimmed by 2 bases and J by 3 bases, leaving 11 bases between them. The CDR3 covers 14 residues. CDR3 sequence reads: CASSLTGLHYEQYF. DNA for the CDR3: TGTGCCAGCAGTTTAACGGGACTCCACTACGAGCAGTACTTC.

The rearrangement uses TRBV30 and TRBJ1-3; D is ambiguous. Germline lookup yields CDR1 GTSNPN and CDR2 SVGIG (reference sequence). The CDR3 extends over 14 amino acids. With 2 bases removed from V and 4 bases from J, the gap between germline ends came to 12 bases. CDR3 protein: CAWSLAAFGNTIYF. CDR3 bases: TGTGCCTGGAGTTTAGCGGCATTCGGAAACACCATATATTTT.

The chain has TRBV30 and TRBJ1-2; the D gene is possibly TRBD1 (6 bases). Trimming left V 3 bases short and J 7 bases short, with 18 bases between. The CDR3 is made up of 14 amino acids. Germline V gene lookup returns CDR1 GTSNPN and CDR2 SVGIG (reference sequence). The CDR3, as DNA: TGTGCCTGGAGATCCATCAGGGGTGGGGGTGGCTACACCTTC. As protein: CAWRSIRGGGGYTF.

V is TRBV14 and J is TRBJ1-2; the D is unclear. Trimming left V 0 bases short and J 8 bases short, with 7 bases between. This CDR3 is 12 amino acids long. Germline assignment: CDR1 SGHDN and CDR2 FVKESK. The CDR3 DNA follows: TGTGCCAGCAGCCAAGACGTTCGGGGCTACACCTTC. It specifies CASSQDVRGYTF.